This T cell receptor beta chain was recovered during a study of beta chain features in type 1 diabetes. Study conclusions and caveats: Sequencing used cDNA, and cells with high TCR expression could therefore be over-represented. A PCR bias possibly favoring shorter templates would apply equally to patients and controls. The study found moderately but significantly shorter TCRB CDR3s in all four CD4+ subsets of Type 1 diabetes patients.

Germline CDR1 SGDLS, CDR2 YYNGEE. The CDR3 totals 16 residues. Between the trimmed V and J ends, which lost 3 bases and 4 bases, there was a span of 19 bases. Expressed TCRB transcripts got sequenced, as all isolated RNA was reverse transcribed. The table came from immunoSEQ multiplex PCR; TCRdb's copy has only in-frame clones and leaves some out. This table holds 95,000 to 150,000 clones, about a sixth found once. Sorting with CD45RO/CCR7/CD25/CD127/CD95/CD27 yielded naive, central memory, regulatory and stem-like memory CD4+ cells. The purity of all sorted populations exceeded 98%. Worth noting for this clone: Its specificity is unknown.

The sample comprised central memory CD4+ T cells from blood. The chain couples TRBV9 to TRBJ2-5; the D gene is possibly TRBD1 (5 bases). The origin of this receptor is a man aged 30-40 years with type 1 diabetes. The CDR3 DNA follows: TGTGCCAGCAGCGACGCCGGTAGGGGCGATTTAGAGACCCAGTACTTC. Amino acid sequence: CASSDAGRGDLETQYF.